A single sample gave rise to the 30 T cell receptor beta chains below, sequenced in a study of tumor-infiltrating lymphocytes in localized non-small cell lung cancer. Assay: immunoSEQ multiplex PCR; the TCRdb copy retains only in-frame clones and omits some. Counted here are about 12,000 clones, approximately 84% occurring once; the ten biggest clones make up 10% to 15%. Material for sequencing was lung tumor tissue. Every receptor here comes from a human donor with non-small cell lung cancer.

The chain links TRBV5-1 to TRBJ2-7; 9 nucleotides agree with TRBD1. CDR1 and CDR2 from the germline V gene are SGHRS and YFSETQ. J was trimmed by 1 base and V by 3 bases; bases with no gene match: 2. The CDR3 spans 14 residues. The CDR3 region has the DNA TGCGCCAGCAGCTGGGGACAGGGATCCTACGAGCAGTACTTC. This encodes CASSWGQGSYEQYF.

The table lists this clone with a few counts. The V gene is TRBV9, the J gene TRBJ1-2; D ambiguous. Germline loops: CDR1 SGDLS, CDR2 YYNGEE. The CDR3 totals 16 residues. V lost 4 bases to trimming and J lost 3 bases, with 19 bases between them. CDR3 loop: CASSTGHLLKDYGYTF. As DNA, the CDR3 is TGTGCCAGCAGCACCGGCCACCTTCTGAAGGACTATGGCTACACCTTC. The variable domain in full, with the rest retrieved from reference TRBV9 and TRBJ1-2, is DSGVTQTPKHLITATGQRVTLRCSPRSGDLSVYWYQQSLDQGLQFLIQYYNGEERAKGNILERFSAQQFPDLHSELNLSSLELGDSALYFCASSTGHLLKDYGYTFGSGTRLTVV.

The V and J genes are TRBV4-1 and TRBJ1-1; D possibly corresponds to TRBD1 (5 bases). CDR3 length: 15 amino acids. Germline values: CDR1 MGHRA, CDR2 YSYEKL. Trimming removed 3 bases at V and 11 bases at J, with 22 bases between. DNA for the CDR3: TGCGCCAGCAGCCACAGGGAAGGGGCCGTCGGGCGGGCTTTCTTT. It encodes CASSHREGAVGRAFF.

The rearrangement links TRBV7-9 to TRBJ1-1; TRBD1 might be the D (5 bases). Trimming left V 8 bases short and J 4 bases short, with 14 bases between. CDR3 length: 13 residues. The germline gives CDR1 SEHNR, CDR2 FQNEAQ (reference sequence). The CDR3 region has the DNA TGTGCCAGCGTCCAGGGTGGGTTCACTGAAGCTTTCTTT. Amino acid sequence: CASVQGGFTEAFF.

This rearrangement joins TRBV7-9 to TRBJ1-2, with a weak D call TRBD1 (5 bases). Trimming removed 1 base from V and 8 bases from J, with 17 bases in between. Germline assignment: CDR1 SEHNR and CDR2 FQNEAQ (reference sequence). This CDR3 contains 15 residues. The CDR3 DNA follows: TGTGCCAGCAGCTTAGAGCGGCAGGGCTTCTACGGCTACACCTTC. Protein product: CASSLERQGFYGYTF.

The chain couples TRBV2 to TRBJ1-1; no firm D call. Trimming removed 8 bases at V and 8 bases at J, with 12 bases between. The CDR3 sequence is 11 residues long. CDR1 is SNHLY, CDR2 FYNNEI, per germline. The CDR3 DNA reads TGTGCCAGCCGCCTTATGGCGGAAGCTTTCTTT. This encodes CASRLMAEAFF.

J is TRBJ2-5 and V is TRBV7-2, with unresolved D. Trimming removed 0 bases from V and 5 bases from J, with 4 bases in between. This CDR3 has 12 residues. From germline, CDR1 is SGHTA and CDR2 FQGNSA. The CDR3 bases are TGTGCCAGCAGCTTAGCGTTCGAGACCCAGTACTTC. Amino acid sequence: CASSLAFETQYF.

The genes are TRBV27 and TRBJ2-7, with a weak D call TRBD1 (6 bases). The CDR3 totals 14 residues. Germline CDR1 reads MNHEY; CDR2 reads SMNVEV (reference sequence). The V end lost 3 bases, the J end lost 3 bases, and 12 bases lay between the germline ends. The CDR3 DNA reads as TGTGCCAGCAGTTTTATGGGGGCAGACTACGAGCAGTACTTC. This gives the protein CASSFMGADYEQYF.

V is TRBV29-1 and J is TRBJ2-1; TRBD2 aligns across 10 bases. CDR1 and CDR2 from the germline V gene are SQVTM and ANQGSEA. With 5 bases clipped from V and 8 bases from J, the junction kept 9 bases outside the gene matches. There are 14 residues in the CDR3. The CDR3, as DNA: TGCAGCGTTTCGTCTAGCGGGGGTTGGTATGAGCAGTTCTTC. It yields the protein CSVSSSGGWYEQFF.

This clone came up a few times. V gene TRBV5-1 combines with J gene TRBJ2-3, with D perhaps matching TRBD1 (6 bases). The germline CDR1 and CDR2 sequences are SGHRS and YFSETQ. V shed 0 bases and J shed 1 base, with 6 bases lying between them. The CDR3 loop spans 14 amino acids. The DNA of the CDR3 is TGCGCCAGCAGCTTGGACAGGGGCACAGATACGCAGTATTTT. Its translation: CASSLDRGTDTQYF.

The genes are TRBV5-8 and TRBJ1-1; possible D gene TRBD1, 6 bases. The germline V gene encodes CDR1 SGHTS and CDR2 YDEGEE. The CDR3 runs to 14 residues. Trimming shortened V by 6 bases and J by 0 bases, and 12 bases separated the two germline ends. CDR3 coding DNA: TGTGCCAGCACGTGGGGGGCAATGAACACTGAAGCTTTCTTT. Residues: CASTWGAMNTEAFF.

The rearrangement uses TRBV7-9 and TRBJ1-4; D is unclear. Germline V gives CDR1 SEHNR, CDR2 FQNEAQ (reference sequence). The CDR3 runs to 12 residues. Trimming removed 4 bases at V and 8 bases at J, with 8 bases between. CDR3 coding DNA: TGTGCCAGCAGCTGGGTGGCGGAAAAACTGTTTTTT. Its protein product is CASSWVAEKLFF. Complete variable domain (other parts from reference TRBV7-9 and TRBJ1-4): DTGVSQNPRHKITKRGQNVTFRCDPISEHNRLYWYRQTLGQGPEFLTYFQNEAQLEKSRLLSDRFSAERPKGSFSTLEIQRTEQGDSAMYLCASSWVAEKLFFGSGTQLSVL.

The chain is built from TRBV6-5 and TRBJ1-5; D is unresolved. Germline V gene sequence: CDR1 MNHEY, CDR2 SVGAGI. The CDR3 spans 14 residues. Trimming removed 7 bases from V and 11 bases from J, with 21 bases in between. In DNA form, the CDR3 reads TGTGCCAGCAATCAGGCCGGAGGCAATAGGGCCCAGCATTTT. The encoded protein is CASNQAGGNRAQHF.

The CDR3 is CASSFLPQGAANEKLFF. Written as DNA, the CDR3 is TGTGCCAGTAGTTTCCTCCCTCAGGGGGCAGCTAATGAAAAACTGTTTTTT. This chain connects TRBV19 to TRBJ1-4, with TRBD1 matching over 8 bases. With 5 bases clipped from V and 3 bases from J, the junction kept 11 bases outside the gene matches. The CDR3 covers 17 residues. In germline, CDR1 is LNHDA, CDR2 SQIVND (reference sequence).

The chain uses TRBV5-1 and TRBJ1-3; 7 positions match TRBD1. Germline lookup yields CDR1 SGHRS and CDR2 YFSETQ. V lost 1 base and J lost 8; bases outside the gene matches: 12. CDR3 size: 16 residues. The CDR3, as DNA: TGCGCCAGCAGCTTGCAGGGGACAGTAAGGTCAGACACCATATATTTT. Its translation is CASSLQGTVRSDTIYF.

The rearrangement links TRBV6-5 to TRBJ2-7; perhaps D is TRBD1 or TRBD2 (5 bases each). CDR3 size: 13 residues. With 6 bases removed from V and 3 bases from J, the gap between germline ends came to 12 bases. From germline, CDR1 is MNHEY and CDR2 SVGAGI. Here the CDR3 DNA reads TGTGCCAGCAGCCATAGGGACGGCTACGAGCAGTACTTC. Protein product: CASSHRDGYEQYF.

The chain employs TRBV15 and TRBJ1-2; D is perhaps TRBD1 (6 bases). V was trimmed by 4 bases and J by 4 bases, leaving 16 bases between them. The CDR3 has 15 residues. Germline lookup yields CDR1 LNHNV and CDR2 YYDKDF (reference sequence). CDR3 protein: CATSTLTGFSYGYTF. CDR3 coding DNA: TGTGCCACCAGCACCTTAACAGGGTTTAGCTATGGCTACACCTTC.

The chain employs TRBV9 and TRBJ1-5; D is possibly TRBD1 (6 bases). The germline gives CDR1 SGDLS, CDR2 YYNGEE. V dropped 0 bases and J dropped 9 bases, with 7 bases sitting between them. This CDR3 contains 12 residues. The CDR3 nucleotides read TGTGCCAGCAGCGTAGAGGGGGGGCCCCAGCATTTT. This sequence encodes CASSVEGGPQHF.

The chain employs TRBV6-4 and TRBJ1-1; a weak D match, TRBD1 (5 bases). With 3 bases removed from V and 3 bases from J, the gap between germline ends came to 11 bases. Germline values: CDR1 MRHNA, CDR2 SNTAGT. This CDR3 is 14 amino acids long. The CDR3 loop is CASSESWGDTEAFF. In DNA, the CDR3 is TGTGCCAGCAGTGAGAGCTGGGGGGACACTGAAGCTTTCTTT.

The chain uses TRBV4-3 and TRBJ2-7, with 7 bases aligning to TRBD2. This CDR3 contains 15 residues. CDR1 and CDR2 from the germline V gene are LGHNA and YSLEER. The junction had 8 bases not matched to a gene; V was cut back by 0 bases and J by 6 bases. This CDR3 is CASSQDGRALGEQYF. Written as DNA, the CDR3 is TGCGCCAGCAGCCAAGATGGGAGGGCGCTAGGCGAGCAGTACTTC.

There are a few counts of this clone. The conserved closing phenylalanine or tryptophan is absent in this CDR3, likely reflecting a read error. The DNA is omitted, as the CDR3 cannot be located on it reliably, and the CDR3 follows TCRdb's listing. This chain joins TRBV5-6 and TRBJ1-5; the table's D gene call, TRBD1, was not cross checked with the DNA. Germline values: CDR1 SGHDT, CDR2 YYEEEE. The CDR3 totals 8 residues, both ends included. The CDR3 loop reads CASSIRTV.

V gene TRBV6-5 combines with J gene TRBJ2-3, with 7 bases lining up with TRBD1. V lost 5 bases, J lost 4 bases, and 9 bases stayed unmatched. Germline CDR1 reads MNHEY; CDR2 reads SVGAGI. This CDR3 region has 15 residues. The CDR3 DNA is TGTGCCAGCAGTGCCACCGCTCAGGGGGCAGATACGCAGTATTTT. Its protein product is CASSATAQGADTQYF.

The chain carries TRBV2 and TRBJ1-1; D ambiguous. Germline lookup yields CDR1 SNHLY and CDR2 FYNNEI. The V gene lost 7 bases and the J gene lost 6 bases, with 21 bases spanning the gap. CDR3 length: 15 amino acids. The CDR3 sequence is CASIQSGGVTAEAFF. The CDR3 bases are TGTGCCAGCATACAATCCGGTGGGGTTACCGCTGAAGCTTTCTTT. The full variable domain, rest sourced from reference TRBV2 and TRBJ1-1, is EPEVTQTPSHQVTQMGQEVILRCVPISNHLYFYWYRQILGQKVEFLVSFYNNEISEKSEIFDDQFSVERPDGSNFTLKIRSTKLEDSAMYFCASIQSGGVTAEAFFGQGTRLTVV.

V usage is TRBV15 and J usage is TRBJ2-7; TRBD2 matches at 10 bases. V shed 5 bases, J shed 4 bases, and the junction held 14 bases outside the gene matches. The CDR3 spans 17 residues. The V gene's germline CDR1 is LNHNV and CDR2 YYDKDF (reference sequence). The CDR3 region is CATSAGGLAGAGYEQYF. The DNA for the CDR3 is TGTGCCACCAGCGCCGGGGGGCTAGCGGGGGCAGGGTACGAGCAGTACTTC.

This clone appeared once. The chain employs TRBV19 and TRBJ1-3, with D unclear. With 7 bases removed from V and 0 bases from J, the gap between germline ends came to 19 bases. This CDR3 has 17 amino acids. Germline V CDR1 and CDR2: LNHDA, SQIVND (reference sequence). CDR3 amino acids: CASTTTRLSVSGNTIYF. The CDR3 DNA sequence: TGTGCCAGTACCACCACCCGGCTGTCCGTCTCTGGAAACACCATATATTTT.

J is TRBJ2-4 and V is TRBV12-5; D call uncertain. Germline-derived CDR1 and CDR2 are LGHNT and FRNRAP. The CDR3 is 15 residues long. V lost 3 bases and J 5 bases, leaving 14 bases between the germline ends. CDR3 protein: CASGFPKGNENIQYF. CDR3 nucleotides: TGTGCTAGTGGTTTCCCCAAAGGGAATGAAAACATTCAGTACTTC. Variable domain in full (rest from reference TRBV12-5 and TRBJ2-4): DARVTQTPRHKVTEMGQEVTMRCQPILGHNTVFWYRQTMMQGLELLAYFRNRAPLDDSGMPKDRFSAEMPDATLATLKIQPSEPRDSAVYFCASGFPKGNENIQYFGAGTRLSVL.

The chain is built from TRBV2 and TRBJ2-7; 10 nucleotides agree with TRBD1. CDR3 length: 15 residues. From germline, CDR1 is SNHLY and CDR2 FYNNEI. V lost 3 bases and J lost 5; bases outside the gene matches: 7. The CDR3 sequence: CASSDRQGAFNEQYF. The CDR3 bases are TGTGCCAGCAGTGATAGACAGGGGGCTTTCAACGAGCAGTACTTC. The full variable domain, its missing parts supplied by reference TRBV2 and TRBJ2-7, is EPEVTQTPSHQVTQMGQEVILRCVPISNHLYFYWYRQILGQKVEFLVSFYNNEISEKSEIFDDQFSVERPDGSNFTLKIRSTKLEDSAMYFCASSDRQGAFNEQYFGPGTRLTVT.

The gene calls are TRBV7-9 and TRBJ1-2; D is possibly TRBD1 (5 bases). V lost 5 bases, J lost 3 bases, and 10 bases lay in between. The CDR3 loop spans 13 amino acids. Germline assignment: CDR1 SEHNR and CDR2 FQNEAQ (reference sequence). DNA for the CDR3: TGTGCCAGCAGCCCGTGGGGGGACTATGGCTACACCTTC. Protein sequence: CASSPWGDYGYTF.

This clone was seen a few times. This chain joins TRBV27 and TRBJ1-5; D call uncertain. This CDR3 is 14 amino acids long. V lost 6 bases and J lost 7, with 16 bases in between. CDR1 and CDR2 (germline): MNHEY, SMNVEV (reference sequence). The CDR3: CASSPFTVGQPQHF. Here the CDR3 DNA reads TGTGCCAGCAGCCCGTTTACAGTCGGACAGCCCCAGCATTTT.

The chain couples TRBV27 to TRBJ2-2; a weak D match, TRBD2 (5 bases). This CDR3 is built from 14 residues. Germline V gene data show CDR1 as MNHEY and CDR2 as SMNVEV (reference sequence). V was trimmed by 4 bases and J by 6 bases, leaving 12 bases between them. The CDR3: CASSSSPRAGELFF. CDR3 bases: TGTGCCAGCAGTTCCTCCCCGAGGGCCGGGGAGCTGTTTTTT.